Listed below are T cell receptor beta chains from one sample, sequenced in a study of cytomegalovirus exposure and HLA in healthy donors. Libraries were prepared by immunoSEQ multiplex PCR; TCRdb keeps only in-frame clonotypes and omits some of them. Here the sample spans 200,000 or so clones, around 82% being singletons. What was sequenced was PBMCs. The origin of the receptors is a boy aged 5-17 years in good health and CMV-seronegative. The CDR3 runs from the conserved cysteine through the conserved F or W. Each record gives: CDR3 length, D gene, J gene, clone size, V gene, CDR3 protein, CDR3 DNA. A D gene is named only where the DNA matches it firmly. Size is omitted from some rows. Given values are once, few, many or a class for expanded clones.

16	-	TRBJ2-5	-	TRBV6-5	CASSYSTDRPQETQYF	TGTGCCAGCAGTTACTCGACTGACAGGCCCCAAGAGACCCAGTACTTC
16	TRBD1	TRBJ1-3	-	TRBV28	CASSPLNRGSGNTIYF	TGTGCCAGCAGTCCATTAAACAGGGGAAGTGGAAACACCATATATTTT
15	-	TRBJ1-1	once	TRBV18	CASSPPRGWDTEAFF	TGTGCCAGCTCACCACCCCGGGGTTGGGACACTGAAGCTTTCTTT
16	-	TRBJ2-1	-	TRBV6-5	CASSYSTTGRRNEQFF	TGTGCCAGCAGTTACTCTACGACAGGTAGGAGGAATGAGCAGTTCTTC
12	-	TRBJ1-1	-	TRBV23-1	CASSPGNTEAFF	TGCGCCAGCAGTCCGGGGAACACTGAAGCTTTCTTT
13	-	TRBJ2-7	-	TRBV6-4	CASIRRSDNEQYF	TGTGCCAGCATTAGACGATCAGACAACGAGCAGTACTTC
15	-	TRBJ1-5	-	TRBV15	CATSRDDSLRQPQHF	TGTGCCACCAGCAGAGATGACAGCCTAAGGCAGCCCCAGCATTTT
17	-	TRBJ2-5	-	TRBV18	CASSSQKDGQFRETQYF	TGTGCCAGCTCATCACAAAAAGACGGACAGTTCCGGGAGACCCAGTACTTC
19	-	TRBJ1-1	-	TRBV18	CASSPNRRTRQGSPTEAFF	TGTGCCAGCTCACCGAACCGACGAACCAGACAAGGATCCCCAACTGAAGCTTTCTTT
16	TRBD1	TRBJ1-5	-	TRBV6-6	CASSRDRADSNQPQHF	TGTGCCAGCAGCCGCGACAGGGCGGATAGCAATCAGCCCCAGCATTTT
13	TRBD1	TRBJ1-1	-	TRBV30	CAGGDREFGGAFF	TGTGCCGGGGGGGACAGGGAATTTGGGGGAGCTTTCTTT
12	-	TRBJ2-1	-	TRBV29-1	CSVFTGSTEQFF	TGCAGCGTCTTTACAGGGAGCACTGAGCAGTTCTTC
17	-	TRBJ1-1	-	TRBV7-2	CASSFETQGIENTEAFF	TGTGCCAGCAGCTTCGAGACCCAGGGAATAGAGAACACTGAAGCTTTCTTT
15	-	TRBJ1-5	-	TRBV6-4	CARYLREGPFQPQHF	TGTGCCAGATACCTCAGGGAAGGTCCGTTTCAGCCCCAGCATTTT
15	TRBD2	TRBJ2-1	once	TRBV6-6	CASSYRSSGYNEQFF	TGTGCCAGCAGTTATCGGTCTAGCGGCTACAATGAGCAGTTCTTC
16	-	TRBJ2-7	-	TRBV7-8	CASSRLQNTGRYEQYF	TGTGCCAGCAGCCGATTACAGAATACAGGGCGGTACGAGCAGTACTTC
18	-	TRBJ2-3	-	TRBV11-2	CASSPWGEGARMVDTQYF	TGTGCCAGCAGCCCCTGGGGAGAGGGTGCGCGTATGGTGGATACGCAGTATTTT
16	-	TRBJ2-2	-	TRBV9	CASSVVPDQGTGELFF	TGTGCCAGCAGCGTAGTACCAGACCAGGGCACCGGGGAGCTGTTTTTT
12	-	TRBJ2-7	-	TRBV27	CASSLPRGEQYF	TGTGCCAGCAGTTTACCCCGGGGCGAGCAGTACTTC
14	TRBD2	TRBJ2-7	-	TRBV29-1	CSVVWASGTYEQYF	TGCAGCGTTGTATGGGCTAGCGGAACCTACGAGCAGTACTTC
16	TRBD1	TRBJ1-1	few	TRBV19	CASSPWEDRVNTEAFF	TGTGCCAGTAGCCCCTGGGAGGACAGGGTGAACACTGAAGCTTTCTTT
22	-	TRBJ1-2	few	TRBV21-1	CASSNRTGGHNDSVSGSSGYTF	TGTGCCAGCAGCAACCGGACAGGGGGCCACAATGATTCAGTCTCGGGGTCCTCTGGCTACACCTTC
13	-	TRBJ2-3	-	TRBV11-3	CASSLRRTDTQYF	TGTGCCAGCAGCTTAAGGCGGACAGATACGCAGTATTTT
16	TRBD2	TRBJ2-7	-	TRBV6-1	CASSGLAGGITSGRYF	TGTGCCAGCAGTGGACTAGCGGGAGGCATAACATCAGGTCGGTACTTC
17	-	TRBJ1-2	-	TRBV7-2	CASSLLGGQRANYGYTF	TGTGCCAGCAGCTTATTGGGGGGTCAGCGAGCTAACTATGGCTACACCTTC
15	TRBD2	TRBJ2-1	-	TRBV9	CASSALAGVVNEQFF	TGTGCCAGCAGCGCACTAGCGGGAGTCGTCAATGAGCAGTTCTTC
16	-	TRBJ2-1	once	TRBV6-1	CASSEARDWTSSEQFF	TGTGCCAGCAGTGAAGCGCGGGACTGGACCTCTTCTGAGCAGTTCTTC
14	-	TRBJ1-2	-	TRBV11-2	CASSFQGLGYGYTF	TGTGCCAGCAGCTTCCAGGGGCTCGGCTATGGCTACACCTTC
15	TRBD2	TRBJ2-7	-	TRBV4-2	CASSQGELAGAEQYF	TGTGCCAGCAGCCAAGGGGAGCTAGCGGGAGCCGAGCAGTACTTC
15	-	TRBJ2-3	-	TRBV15	CATSRGRAGTDTQYF	TGTGCCACCAGCAGAGGGAGGGCGGGCACAGATACGCAGTATTTT
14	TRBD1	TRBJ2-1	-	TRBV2	CASPVWDRANEQFF	TGTGCCAGCCCTGTCTGGGACAGGGCCAATGAGCAGTTCTTC
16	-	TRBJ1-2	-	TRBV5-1	CASSQLVGGSGYGYTF	TGCGCCAGCAGCCAACTCGTGGGAGGCAGCGGATATGGCTACACCTTC
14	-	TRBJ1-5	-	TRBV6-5	CASSYSGSNQPQHF	TGTGCCAGCAGTTACTCTGGCAGTAATCAGCCCCAGCATTTT